The 28 T cell receptor beta chains in this list originate from one sample, sequenced in a study of early T cells in non-severe SARS-CoV-2 infection. TCRdb analysed the 5' RACE reads with MiXCR anew, one entry per CDR3 protein. The repertoire holds roughly 80,000 distinct CDR3 sequences, with roughly 12% as singletons. Sequenced material: whole blood, taken at baseline. The receptors originated from an adult who was a healthcare worker with PCR-confirmed SARS-CoV-2 infection or an uninfected control (not recorded which).

There are many counts of this clonotype. V and J are TRBV5-1 and TRBJ1-1, with unresolved D. There are 14 residues in the CDR3. The germline V and J ends were trimmed by 4 bases and 1 base, with 11 bases remaining between them. Germline V CDR1 and CDR2: SGHRS, YFSETQ. The CDR3: CASSPRSQNTEAFF. In nucleotides, the CDR3 is TGCGCCAGCAGCCCGAGGTCCCAGAACACTGAAGCTTTCTTT.

This clonotype was seen at least ten times. V and J are TRBV10-3 and TRBJ2-1, with 14 bases aligning to TRBD2. The CDR3 runs 16 residues. V lost 2 bases and J lost 9; bases outside the gene matches: 6. Germline V gene lookup returns CDR1 ENHRY and CDR2 SYGVKD. The CDR3: CAISEKTSGGAGEQFF. In nucleotides, the CDR3 is TGTGCCATCAGTGAGAAGACTAGCGGGGGGGCCGGTGAGCAGTTCTTC.

This clonotype turned up a few times. V is TRBV29-1 and J is TRBJ2-1; the match to TRBD1 covers 9 bases. The CDR3 runs to 13 residues. Germline V gives CDR1 SQVTM, CDR2 ANQGSEA. The junction had 5 bases not matched to a gene; V was cut back by 5 bases and J by 6 bases. The CDR3, as DNA: TGCAGCGTTCCAGACAGGGGGTTCAATGAGCAGTTCTTC. Residues: CSVPDRGFNEQFF.

This clonotype was seen only a few times. This chain connects TRBV6-1 to TRBJ1-1; weak D call: TRBD1 (5 bases). V gave up 7 bases and J gave up 1 base, with 19 bases separating them. The CDR3 runs to 16 residues. Germline V CDR1 and CDR2: MNHNS, SASEGT. CDR3 in DNA: TGTGCCAGCATATCGGGCAGGACCGGGACGAACACTGAAGCTTTCTTT. This sequence encodes CASISGRTGTNTEAFF.

This clonotype has a count of ten or more. The V and J genes are TRBV12-3 or TRBV12-4 and TRBJ2-2; D is unclear. The CDR3 consists of 16 residues. Trimming took off 1 base at V and 2 bases at J, with 11 bases between the two ends. In DNA, the CDR3 is TGTGCCAGCAGTTTAGTGGGTTTACAAAACACCGGGGAGCTGTTTTTT. Translation gives CASSLVGLQNTGELFF.

This chain links TRBV6-5 with TRBJ1-5; the D gene is possibly TRBD1 (6 bases). V was pared by 6 bases and J by 3 bases, with 9 bases between. Germline CDR1 reads MNHEY; CDR2 reads SVGAGI. CDR3 size: 13 residues. This chain's CDR3 is CASRDRNNQPQHF. The CDR3 DNA reads as TGTGCCAGCAGAGACAGGAACAATCAGCCCCAGCATTTT.

J is TRBJ2-3 and V is TRBV6-4; TRBD2 matches at 10 bases. Trimming took 8 bases from V and 4 from J; bases not matched to a gene: 9. From germline, CDR1 is MRHNA and CDR2 SNTAGT. The CDR3 has 15 residues. The CDR3 coding sequence is TGTGCCAGCGGGTCGAGCGGGGGGGCCCCAGATACGCAGTATTTT. It translates to CASGSSGGAPDTQYF.

The chain has TRBV5-1 and TRBJ2-2; 7 bases are a match to TRBD1. The CDR3 length is 16 residues. The V gene's germline CDR1 is SGHRS and CDR2 YFSETQ. Germline trimming cut 0 bases from V and 6 bases from J; bases unmatched to any gene: 8. CDR3 region: CASSLGGQVGAGELFF. The CDR3, as DNA: TGCGCCAGCAGCTTGGGAGGACAGGTCGGTGCCGGGGAGCTGTTTTTT.

At least ten counts were recorded for this clonotype. The V gene is TRBV20-1, the J gene TRBJ1-6; 9 bases are a match to TRBD1. This CDR3 has 15 amino acids. Germline trimming cut 3 bases from V and 10 bases from J; bases unmatched to any gene: 10. Germline lookup yields CDR1 DFQATT and CDR2 SNEGSKA (reference sequence). The CDR3 loop reads CSARGPGTGHSPLHF. CDR3 sequence (DNA): TGCAGTGCTAGGGGACCCGGGACAGGGCACTCACCCCTCCACTTT.

In its sample, this clonotype was seen a few times. The chain combines TRBV28 with TRBJ1-6, with D unresolved. Germline V gene data show CDR1 as MDHEN and CDR2 as SYDVKM. V lost 10 bases and J lost 8, with 3 bases in between. This CDR3 has 9 amino acids. The chain's CDR3 is CATHSPLHF. CDR3 bases: TGTGCCACCCATTCACCCCTCCACTTT. The whole variable domain, filled in from reference TRBV28 and TRBJ1-6, reads DVKVTQSSRYLVKRTGEKVFLECVQDMDHENMFWYRQDPGLGLRLIYFSYDVKMKEKGDIPEGYSVSREKKERFSLILESASTNQTSMYLCATHSPLHFGNGTRLTVT.

In this sample, this clonotype turned up a few times. The genes are TRBV18 and TRBJ1-1; D is uncertain. Looked up from germline, CDR1 is KGHSH and CDR2 is LQKENI. The CDR3 loop spans 16 amino acids. Trimming stripped 1 base from V and 0 bases from J, with 12 bases between. CDR3: CASSPRESLMNTEAFF. CDR3 nucleotides: TGTGCCAGCTCACCACGGGAAAGTTTAATGAACACTGAAGCTTTCTTT.

This clonotype has only a few counts. The V gene is TRBV7-8, the J gene TRBJ2-5, with D perhaps matching TRBD2 (6 bases). The CDR3 contains 15 residues. V lost 1 base, J lost 7 bases, and 16 bases lay in between. Germline CDR1 and CDR2: SGHVS and FQNEAQ. The CDR3 bases are TGTGCCAGCAGCTTAGTAGCGGTGGGGGTGCGGACCCAGTACTTC. The encoded protein is CASSLVAVGVRTQYF.

This clonotype was observed at least ten times. The CDR3 sequence is CASSRSGKGADEQFF. The DNA of the CDR3 is TGTGCCAGCAGCCGCTCCGGTAAGGGGGCGGATGAGCAGTTCTTC. The chain joins TRBV3-1 to TRBJ2-1, with TRBD1 identical over 7 bases. Trimming removed 4 bases from V and 8 bases from J; junction bases left unmatched: 11. Germline-derived CDR1 and CDR2 are LGHDT and YNNKEL (reference sequence). This CDR3 spans 15 amino acids.

With regard to this clonotype: A read error may produce the germline difference seen at one junction end. The chain combines TRBV4-1 with TRBJ1-4; possibly TRBD1 for D (6 bases). This CDR3 is built from 11 residues. CDR1 is MGHRA, CDR2 YSYEKL, per germline. CDR3 in amino acids: CASSQKGHRIF. CDR3 DNA sequence: TGCGCCAGCAGCCAAAAGGGACACAGGATTTTT.

In its sample, this clonotype was seen many times. This chain links TRBV6-6 with TRBJ1-2, with 12 bases aligning to TRBD1. The CDR3 has 15 amino acids. Trimming cost V 6 bases and J 6 bases; bases outside gene matches: 8. Germline values: CDR1 MNHNY, CDR2 SVGAGI (reference sequence). The CDR3 sequence is CASSPGTGGGNGYTF. In DNA form, the CDR3 reads TGTGCCAGCAGCCCCGGGACAGGGGGCGGTAATGGCTACACCTTC.

The table lists this clonotype with many counts. This chain connects TRBV3-1 to TRBJ2-6; D ambiguous. The CDR3 extends over 15 amino acids. Germline loops: CDR1 LGHDT, CDR2 YNNKEL (reference sequence). V was clipped by 4 bases and J by 0 bases, with 7 bases between them. In nucleotides, the CDR3 is TGTGCCAGCAGCCGAGCGAACTCTGGGGCCAACGTCCTGACTTTC. Translating gives CASSRANSGANVLTF. Using reference TRBV3-1 and TRBJ2-6 for the parts outside the CDR3, the full variable domain is DTAVSQTPKYLVTQMGNDKSIKCEQNLGHDTMYWYKQDSKKFLKIMFSYNNKELIINETVPNRFSPKSPDKAHLNLHINSLELGDSAVYFCASSRANSGANVLTFGAGSRLTVL.

The rearrangement uses TRBV27 and TRBJ2-3; 10 positions agree with TRBD2. The CDR3 sequence is 15 residues long. Germline V lookup: CDR1 MNHEY, CDR2 SMNVEV (reference sequence). V was clipped by 5 bases and J by 5 bases; unmatched bases: 7. Written as DNA, the CDR3 is TGTGCCAGCAGTCAATTACTAGCGGGGAAAGATACGCAGTATTTT. As protein: CASSQLLAGKDTQYF.

A few counts support this clonotype. The rearrangement joins TRBV5-6 to TRBJ2-3; TRBD2 matches at 8 bases. Germline V lookup: CDR1 SGHDT, CDR2 YYEEEE. This CDR3 is 16 amino acids long. The V segment lost 4 bases and the J segment 2 bases; nucleotides outside the gene matches: 9. CDR3 amino acids: CASSPLAGSYTDTQYF. In DNA form, the CDR3 reads TGTGCCAGCAGCCCGTTAGCGGGGAGCTACACAGATACGCAGTATTTT.

At least ten counts were recorded for this clonotype. V gene TRBV7-7 combines with J gene TRBJ2-5; 7 nucleotides align to TRBD1. The CDR3 loop spans 16 amino acids. The germline V gene encodes CDR1 SSHAT and CDR2 FNYEAQ (reference sequence). With 4 bases clipped from V and 1 base from J, the junction kept 9 bases outside the gene matches. In DNA form, the CDR3 reads TGTGCCAGCAGCTCAAACCCTGGGACAGCCCAAGAGACCCAGTACTTC. It translates to CASSSNPGTAQETQYF.

This clonotype was seen ten or more times. The genes are TRBV7-9 and TRBJ2-3, with D possibly being TRBD2 (6 bases). This CDR3 has 16 amino acids. Germline V gene lookup returns CDR1 SEHNR and CDR2 FQNEAQ (reference sequence). Trimming stripped 2 bases from V and 4 bases from J, with 16 bases between. The CDR3 protein is CASSLSEGWKADTQYF. The CDR3 DNA sequence: TGTGCCAGCAGCTTATCGGAGGGTTGGAAGGCAGATACGCAGTATTTT.

The V call is TRBV25-1, the J call TRBJ2-7; TRBD2 aligns across 7 bases. V was pared by 4 bases and J by 6 bases, with 9 bases of the junction left unmatched. The CDR3 consists of 14 residues. Germline values: CDR1 MGHDK, CDR2 SYGVNS. CDR3 amino acids: CASSVWGGRSEQYF. The CDR3 DNA is TGTGCCAGCAGTGTATGGGGGGGGAGGAGCGAGCAGTACTTC.

The chain recombines TRBV20-1 with TRBJ2-1; the D gene could be TRBD1 or TRBD2 (5 bases each). V lost 6 bases and J lost 7, with 19 bases in between. Germline values: CDR1 DFQATT, CDR2 SNEGSKA (reference sequence). The CDR3 length is 14 residues. Here the CDR3 reads CSATPYEGPNEQFF. The CDR3 DNA follows: TGCAGTGCCACGCCTTACGAGGGGCCTAATGAGCAGTTCTTC.

This clonotype was seen only a few times. This chain links TRBV4-3 with TRBJ1-5; 9 nucleotides agree with TRBD1. Germline V gene lookup returns CDR1 LGHNA and CDR2 YSLEER. The CDR3 runs 15 residues. V shed 3 bases, J shed 2 bases, and the junction held 2 bases outside the gene matches. As DNA, the CDR3 is TGCGCCAGCAGCCAGAGGACAGGGGGCAATCAGCCCCAGCATTTT. It translates to CASSQRTGGNQPQHF.

This clonotype was observed at least ten times. The V gene is TRBV28, the J gene TRBJ2-1; TRBD2 is a possible D gene (5 bases). Germline CDR1 is MDHEN and CDR2 is SYDVKM. The length of the CDR3 is 13 residues. Trimming stripped 6 bases from V and 7 bases from J, with 13 bases between. Here the CDR3 reads CASSLSGGNEQFF. CDR3 sequence (DNA): TGTGCCAGCAGCCTATCCGGAGGTAATGAGCAGTTCTTC.

This clonotype was observed a handful of times. Here the CDR3 reads CASSGRLISYNEQFF. The DNA for the CDR3 is TGTGCCAGCAGTGGGAGACTGATCTCCTACAATGAGCAGTTCTTC. The chain joins TRBV12-3 or TRBV12-4 to TRBJ2-1; perhaps TRBD2 as D (5 bases). The V and J ends lost 5 bases and 0 bases respectively, with 11 bases between them. The CDR3 is 15 residues long.

This clonotype was counted between two and nine times. The J gene is TRBJ1-3, the V gene TRBV9, with D perhaps TRBD1 (6 bases). The CDR3 is 15 residues long. Germline-derived CDR1 and CDR2 are SGDLS and YYNGEE. Trimming stripped 2 bases from V and 2 bases from J, with 11 bases between. CDR3 in DNA: TGTGCCAGCAGCGTCACAGGGACCGCTGGAAACACCATATATTTT. This gives the protein CASSVTGTAGNTIYF.

The sample holds one count of this clonotype. CDR3 coding DNA: TGTGCCAGTACCGGGGGGGGACTGGGCAATCAGCCCCAGCATTTT. Its translation: CASTGGGLGNQPQHF. V gene TRBV19 combines with J gene TRBJ1-5; D possibly corresponds to TRBD1 (5 bases). V dropped 7 bases and J dropped 2 bases, with 15 bases sitting between them. There are 15 residues in the CDR3. Germline V gene sequence: CDR1 LNHDA, CDR2 SQIVND (reference sequence).

The table lists this clonotype with a few counts. V gene TRBV28 combines with J gene TRBJ2-6; D tentatively fits TRBD1 or TRBD2 (5 bases each). The CDR3 spans 17 residues. V was pared by 4 bases and J by 0 bases, with 13 bases between. The V gene's germline CDR1 is MDHEN and CDR2 SYDVKM. The CDR3 loop reads CASSWDGLSSGANVLTF. The CDR3 DNA follows: TGTGCCAGCAGTTGGGACGGCTTGAGCTCTGGGGCCAACGTCCTGACTTTC.